The present entry profiles one TCR beta chain with its context. Method: immunoSEQ multiplex PCR; TCRdb's copy keeps in-frame clones and lacks some. The table shows under 60,000 clones, with under 95% occurring only once. CDR1 is SGHAT, CDR2 FQNNGV, per germline. V lost 6 bases, J lost 1 base, and 9 bases stayed unmatched. This CDR3 has 16 residues. These data are taken from a study of OX40 agonist ivuxolimab in advanced cancers. Study-level background: People in dose escalation had one of these cancers: hepatocellular carcinoma, melanoma, renal cell or head and neck cancer.

The source material was CD4+ or CD8+ T cells sorted from blood, sampled in a trial of the OX40 agonist ivuxolimab. The receptor was derived from an adult with an advanced solid tumor such as melanoma, head and neck, liver or kidney cancer. The V and J genes are TRBV11-2 and TRBJ2-1; 7 bases align to TRBD2. As DNA, the CDR3 is TGTGCCAGCAGTCAAATCGGACTAGAGTCCTACAATGAGCAGTTCTTC. It encodes CASSQIGLESYNEQFF.